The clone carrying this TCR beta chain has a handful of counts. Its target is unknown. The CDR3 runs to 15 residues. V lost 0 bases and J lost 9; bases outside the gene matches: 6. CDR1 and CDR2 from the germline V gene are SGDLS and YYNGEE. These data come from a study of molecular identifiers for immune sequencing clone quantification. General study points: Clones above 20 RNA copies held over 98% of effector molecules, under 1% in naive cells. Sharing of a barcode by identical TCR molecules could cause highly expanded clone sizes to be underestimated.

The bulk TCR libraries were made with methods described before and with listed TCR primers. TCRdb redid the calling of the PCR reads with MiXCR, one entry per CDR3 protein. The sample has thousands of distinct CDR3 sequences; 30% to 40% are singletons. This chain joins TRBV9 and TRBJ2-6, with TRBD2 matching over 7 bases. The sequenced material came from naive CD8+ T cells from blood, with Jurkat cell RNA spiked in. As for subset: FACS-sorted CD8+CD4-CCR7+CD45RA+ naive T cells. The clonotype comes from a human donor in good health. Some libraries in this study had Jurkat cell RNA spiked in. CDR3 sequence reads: CASSVDTSAFNVLTF. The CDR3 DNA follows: TGTGCCAGCAGCGTAGATACTAGCGCCTTCAACGTCCTGACTTTC.